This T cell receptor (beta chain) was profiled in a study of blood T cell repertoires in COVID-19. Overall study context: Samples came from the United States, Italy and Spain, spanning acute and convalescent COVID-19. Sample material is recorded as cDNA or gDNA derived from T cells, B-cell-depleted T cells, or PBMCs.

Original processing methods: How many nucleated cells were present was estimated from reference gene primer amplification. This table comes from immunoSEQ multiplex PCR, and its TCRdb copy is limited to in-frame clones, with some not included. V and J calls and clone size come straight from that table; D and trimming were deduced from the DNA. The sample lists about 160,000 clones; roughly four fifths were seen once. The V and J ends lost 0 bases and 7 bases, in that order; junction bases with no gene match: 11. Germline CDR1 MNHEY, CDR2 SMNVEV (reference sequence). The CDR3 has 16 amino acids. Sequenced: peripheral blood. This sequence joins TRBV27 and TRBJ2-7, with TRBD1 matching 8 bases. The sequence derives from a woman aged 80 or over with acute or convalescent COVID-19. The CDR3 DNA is TGTGCCAGCAGTTTATCAAGGGGACAGGCTTACTGGGAGCAGTACTTC. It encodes CASSLSRGQAYWEQYF.